These 11 T cell receptor beta chains came from one sample sequenced in a study of cytomegalovirus exposure and HLA in healthy donors. PCR employed 60 Vbeta and 13 Jbeta primers. Sequencing used immunoSEQ multiplex PCR; TCRdb keeps in-frame clones, though not all of them. This repertoire shows approximately 79,000 clones, roughly 72% found once; its top ten account for more than 8.5%. Sequenced sample: PBMCs. These receptors originate from a man between 40 and 49 years old in good health and CMV-seropositive.

V is TRBV13 and J is TRBJ2-1; D is perhaps TRBD2 (7 bases). The V end lost 5 bases, the J end lost 5 bases, and 19 bases lay between the germline ends. Per germline, CDR1 PRHDT and CDR2 FYEKMQ (reference sequence). This CDR3 has 16 residues. CDR3: CASSKQRGGFDNEQFF. The CDR3 DNA sequence: TGTGCCAGCAGCAAACAAAGGGGGGGGTTCGACAATGAGCAGTTCTTC.

In its sample, this clone was seen a few times. The chain recombines TRBV11-2 with TRBJ1-3; 8 bases agree with TRBD1. The CDR3 contains 17 residues. J was trimmed by 2 bases and V by 5 bases; bases with no gene match: 11. Germline CDR1 is SGHAT and CDR2 is FQNNGV. The CDR3, as DNA: TGTGCCAGCAGCCTATATGTCGGGACAGGCCCTGGAAACACCATATATTTT. Amino acid sequence: CASSLYVGTGPGNTIYF. The full variable domain, with the rest looked up from reference TRBV11-2 and TRBJ1-3, is EAGVAQSPRYKIIEKRQSVAFWCNPISGHATLYWYQQILGQGPKLLIQFQNNGVVDDSQLPKDRFSAERLKGVDSTLKIQPAKLEDSAVYLCASSLYVGTGPGNTIYFGEGSWLTVV.

The V gene is TRBV6-5, the J gene TRBJ1-2; TRBD1 matches 8 bases. Germline values: CDR1 MNHEY, CDR2 SVGAGI. The ends lost 4 bases at V and 3 bases at J; junction bases unmatched: 7. The CDR3 is made up of 15 amino acids. CDR3 in DNA: TGTGCCAGCAGTTCCGGACAGGGCAAGGACTATGGCTACACCTTC. As protein: CASSSGQGKDYGYTF.

The rearrangement uses TRBV30 and TRBJ2-7; 7 bases are shared with TRBD1. The germline CDR1 and CDR2 sequences are GTSNPN and SVGIG (reference sequence). Germline trimming cut 5 bases from V and 2 bases from J; bases unmatched to any gene: 9. The CDR3 spans 14 residues. CDR3 sequence: CAWDAGTETYEQYF. CDR3 coding DNA: TGTGCCTGGGACGCCGGGACAGAAACCTACGAGCAGTACTTC.

CDR3 bases: TGTGCCAGCAGTGAACCGCGGGTCAGTTCAGACAAAAACATTCAGTACTTC. It codes for CASSEPRVSSDKNIQYF. The chain carries TRBV6-1 and TRBJ2-4; perhaps TRBD2 as D (5 bases). The CDR3 consists of 17 residues. Germline CDR1 MNHNS, CDR2 SASEGT. Trimming removed 2 bases from V and 3 bases from J, with 17 bases in between.

The chain has TRBV4-3 and TRBJ2-1; D uncertain. CDR1 is LGHNA and CDR2 is YSLEER in the germline V gene. The V and J ends lost 0 bases and 9 bases respectively, with 18 bases between them. The CDR3 totals 16 residues. DNA of the CDR3: TGCGCCAGCAGCCAAGATCGGCCTAGGATCGCTGCTGAGCAGTTCTTC. It is translated as CASSQDRPRIAAEQFF.

The rearrangement links TRBV2 to TRBJ1-1; D gene uncertain. Germline assignment: CDR1 SNHLY and CDR2 FYNNEI. CDR3 length equals 12 residues. V gave up 8 bases and J gave up 1 base, with 8 bases separating them. The chain's CDR3 is CASRARNTEAFF. The CDR3 DNA reads TGTGCCAGCCGAGCACGGAACACTGAAGCTTTCTTT.

The chain combines TRBV5-6 with TRBJ2-7; D is unclear. CDR3 length equals 12 residues. V was pared by 1 base and J by 3 bases, with 5 bases between. Germline V gene lookup returns CDR1 SGHDT and CDR2 YYEEEE. CDR3 protein: CASSLPNYEQYF. CDR3 bases: TGTGCCAGCAGCTTGCCCAACTACGAGCAGTACTTC.

The rearrangement joins TRBV6-5 to TRBJ2-1, with TRBD2 matching 8 bases. CDR1 MNHEY and CDR2 SVGAGI come from the germline V gene. The CDR3 is 16 residues long. The V segment lost 0 bases and the J segment 7 bases; nucleotides outside the gene matches: 8. The CDR3 region is CASSYSGTAGGNEQFF. The CDR3 DNA sequence: TGTGCCAGCAGTTACTCAGGGACTGCGGGGGGTAATGAGCAGTTCTTC.

V gene TRBV23-1 combines with J gene TRBJ1-1, with 7 bases aligning to TRBD1. TRBV23-1 is an ORF; its function is uncertain. This CDR3 has 14 amino acids. Trimming took 7 bases from V and 6 from J; bases not matched to a gene: 11. CDR3 residues: CASTRATGTAEAFF. The CDR3, as DNA: TGCGCCAGCACCCGGGCGACAGGGACAGCTGAAGCTTTCTTT.

V and J are TRBV28 and TRBJ1-2; no reliable D call. Trimming stripped 3 bases from V and 7 bases from J, with 9 bases between. The CDR3 has 12 residues. CDR1 is MDHEN, CDR2 SYDVKM, per germline. CDR3 DNA: TGTGCCAGCAGTTTCATGGAGTTTGGCTACACCTTC. Translation: CASSFMEFGYTF.